This T cell receptor beta chain was observed in a study of T cell responses to AZD1222 COVID-19 vaccine. TCRdb's copy holds only in-frame clones and misses some; the assay was immunoSEQ multiplex PCR. The sample has about 110,000 clones, roughly 90% seen once. Findings and caveats of the study: Repertoires were obtained solely post-peak T cell response.

The CDR3 covers 15 residues. Trimming cost V 0 bases and J 3 bases, with 11 bases left between them. Germline CDR1 reads ENHRY; CDR2 reads SYGVKD. To note about this clone: Its antigen is unknown.

V is TRBV10-3 and J is TRBJ1-2, with D maybe TRBD1 (5 bases). The receptor was isolated from an adult in good health. This specimen consisted of peripheral blood, obtained on day 0 of MenACWY control vaccination. The chain's CDR3 is CAISESYQGDYGYTF. CDR3 nucleotides: TGTGCCATCAGTGAGTCCTACCAGGGAGACTATGGCTACACCTTC.